This section outlines one T cell receptor beta chain sequence together with its context. Its antigen is as yet unknown. The germline V gene has CDR1 SEHNR and CDR2 FQNEAQ (reference sequence). This CDR3 is 17 amino acids long. V gave up 6 bases and J gave up 0 bases, with 20 bases separating them. The sample originates from a study of T cells after yellow fever vaccination. In making TCR cDNA, 5'RACE template switching added a universal primer site and UMIs to it. TCRdb passed the 5' RACE reads through MiXCR, listing each CDR3 protein once. The data contain 400,000 to 650,000 distinct CDR3 sequences, 20% to 25% of them seen just once; the ten biggest clones take up about 16%. General study findings and limits: From the bulk population, abundant clonotypes could contaminate and appear within FACS-sorted repertoires. Booster samples showed a return of most primary-vaccination clones (around 96% CD4, about 85% CD8). Some clonotypes were seen in both the CD4 and the CD8 compartments. These made up a small share and likely arose from convergent recombination.

The input for sequencing was PBMCs, taken approximately 22 days after the first yellow fever vaccination. The gene calls are TRBV7-9 and TRBJ1-1; tentatively, D is TRBD1 (5 bases). This receptor was taken from a man between 18 and 29 years old who received the YFV17D yellow fever vaccine. The CDR3 region has the DNA TGTGCCAGCAGTTCCTCATCCTCGGGACCGCTGAACACTGAAGCTTTCTTT. Translating gives CASSSSSSGPLNTEAFF.